This TCR beta chain was captured in a study of blood T cell repertoires in COVID-19 (dated by TCRdb to the early 2020s). With regard to the full study: The collaborator samples originated in the United States, Italy and Spain and spanned the acute and convalescent phases of COVID-19. The prospective study material was composed of cDNA or gDNA derived from T cells, B-cell-depleted T cells, or PBMCs. Subjects who had been exposed to COVID-19, were actively infected with it, or had recovered from it provided the deeply sampled blood TCRbeta repertoires that made up the dataset. The repertoires were released in a freely available public database intended as a resource for research on the immune response to SARS-CoV-2. The samples were drawn from the first 160 participants of the ongoing ImmuneRACE study and from 950 to 1,500 subjects provided by 6 global collaborators. Sample metadata almost always included a de-identified subject ID, COVID-19 status, age in years and sex. HLA class I and class II types, where available, came from metadata supplied by the sample provider rather than from assay-based typing. Here is what the overall study found, with its caveats: The amount of clinical and demographic metadata varied by source and participant and was provided uncurated.

In regard to this clone: The antigen it recognizes is unknown. No qualities accompany the bases; no much larger clone lies one base away.

Samples from volunteer blood donors who had recovered from COVID-19 were contributed by a second Seattle source. Each collaborating institution followed its own protocols to collect whole blood in K2EDTA tubes. Collaborator samples were shipped for TCRbeta analysis as frozen whole blood, isolated PBMCs, or DNA extracted from either sample type. CDR1 and CDR2, per the germline V gene, are SNHLY and FYNNEI. The junction shows trimming of 6 bases on V and 4 bases on J, and the gene matches do not reach 6 bases of it. The CDR3 has 14 amino acids, counting the end cysteine and phenylalanine. Only the CDR3 DNA stays, 42 bases, in frame from base 1. TCRbeta CDR3 regions were amplified from genomic DNA using the immunoSEQ Assay, a bias-controlled multiplex PCR. Under the source paper's analysis protocol: The number of nucleated cells in each sample was estimated from the amplification of reference gene primers within the assay. Sequence reads were collapsed and filtered to measure the absolute abundance of every unique TCRbeta CDR3 rearrangement. For each sample, productive Simpson clonality was calculated as the square root of Simpson's diversity index over productive rearrangements. The clones in this table, taken by TCRdb from immuneACCESS, are in-frame only. Not every clone is retained; where verified, under half of the shortfall comes from an unresolved V gene, and the cause of the rest is unknown. That table is the source of V, J and clone size, and D and trimming were worked out from the DNA. Within this sample are about 240,000 clones, with about four fifths of them counted one time only. The biggest ten clones account for about 2% of the sample.

Sequences were obtained from peripheral blood. This sequence originates from a man younger than 40 who had recovered from COVID-19. The sequence links TRBV2 to TRBJ1-2; 9 bases in the middle match TRBD1. The DNA sequence follows: TGTGCCAGCAGCACAGGGGGCCCGAGCTATGGCTACACCTTC. Protein translation: CASSTGGPSYGYTF.